A selection of T cell receptor beta chains follows, all from one sample in a study of brain T cells in children with intractable seizures. Some clones are missing from TCRdb's copy, which holds only in-frame ones; the method was immunoSEQ multiplex PCR. The sample carries hundreds of thousands of clones, more than 85% recorded once. Here the sequenced sample was peripheral blood, taken 4 to 6 months after surgery. These receptor sequences come from a boy under three years old with tuberous sclerosis and intractable seizures. CDR3s include the opening cysteine and the closing phenylalanine or tryptophan. The D gene is left open where the match is weak. The size entry is marked missing in some rows and otherwise reads once, few, many or a size class.

v_call	j_call	d_call	clone_size	cdr3_nt	cdr3_aa
TRBV12-3/TRBV12-4	TRBJ2-5	-	-	TGTGCCAGCAGTCCGCAGACTAAAGAGACCCAGTACTTC	CASSPQTKETQYF
TRBV10-3	TRBJ2-1	-	once	TGTGCCATCAGTGATGGAGGGGGGGACAATGAGCAGTTCTTC	CAISDGGGDNEQFF
TRBV5-1	TRBJ2-7	-	-	TGCGCCAGCCGATCGGCCCGGGGGTACGAGCAGTACTTC	CASRSARGYEQYF
TRBV5-4	TRBJ2-1	TRBD2	once	TGTGCCAGCAGCTTACCGGGACTAGCCTACAATGAGCAGTTCTTC	CASSLPGLAYNEQFF
TRBV14	TRBJ1-2	-	-	TGTGCCAGCAGTCAAGATTGGGGCGGCTACACCTTC	CASSQDWGGYTF
TRBV19	TRBJ2-2	-	-	TGTGCCAGTAACAGGGAGGGCACCGGGGAGCTGTTTTTT	CASNREGTGELFF
TRBV9	TRBJ2-1	TRBD2	once	TGTGCCAGCAGTCTTAGCGGGAGTGGCAATGAGCAGTTCTTC	CASSLSGSGNEQFF
TRBV6-5	TRBJ2-1	TRBD2	-	TGTGCCAGCAGTTACCCGGCGGTAGCGGGAGGGTTTGAGCAGTTCTTC	CASSYPAVAGGFEQFF
TRBV24-1	TRBJ2-1	-	once	TGTGCCACCAGTGATTCCCCAAAAGAGCGGAATTACAATGAGCAGTTCTTC	CATSDSPKERNYNEQFF
TRBV10-3	TRBJ1-2	-	-	TGTGCCATCAGTCGGGAGCGCTATGGCTACACCTTC	CAISRERYGYTF
TRBV4-1	TRBJ1-5	-	-	TGCGCCAGCAGCCAATTTTTTACGGTTAGCAATCAGCCCCAGCATTTT	CASSQFFTVSNQPQHF